This T cell receptor beta chain came from a study of T cells after yellow fever vaccination. With 6 bases clipped from V and 10 bases from J, the junction kept 8 bases outside the gene matches. This CDR3 has 13 amino acids. A process of 5'RACE template switching, which added a universal primer site and UMIs, was used to make TCR cDNA. TCRdb re-called the 5' RACE reads through MiXCR, storing one row per CDR3 protein. The profile covers 450,000 to 550,000 distinct CDR3 sequences, with just over 20% appearing a single time and roughly a sixth taken by the ten largest. Comment on this clonotype: Its target is not known.

Study-wide results and limits: Reappearing after the booster were most of the clones from primary vaccination (roughly 96% CD4, 85% to 90% CD8).

The rearrangement joins TRBV12-3 or TRBV12-4 to TRBJ1-1; 10 bases are shared with TRBD1. Sequenced material: PBMCs, taken less than 25 days after the first yellow fever vaccination. This receptor was obtained from a man younger than 30 who received the YFV17D yellow fever vaccine. The DNA of the CDR3 is TGTGCCAGCAGAGGACAGGGGGGAGGGACAGCTTTCTTT. It translates to CASRGQGGGTAFF.